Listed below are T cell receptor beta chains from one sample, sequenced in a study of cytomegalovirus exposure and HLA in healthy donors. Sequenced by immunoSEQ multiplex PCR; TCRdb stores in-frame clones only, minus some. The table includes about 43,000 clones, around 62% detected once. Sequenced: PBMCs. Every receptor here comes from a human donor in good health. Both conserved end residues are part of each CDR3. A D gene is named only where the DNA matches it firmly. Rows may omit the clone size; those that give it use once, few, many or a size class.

CDR3: CASSAWASGYTF
DNA: TGTGCCAGCAGCGCCTGGGCCTCGGGCTACACCTTC
V: TRBV7-8
J: TRBJ1-2
size: few
D: .

CDR3: CASNPGQGSNVLTF
DNA: TGTGCCAGCAACCCGGGACAGGGTTCCAACGTCCTGACTTTC
V: TRBV6-4
J: TRBJ2-6
size: few
D: TRBD1

CDR3: CAILGPTGYTF
DNA: TGTGCCATCCTGGGGCCCACTGGCTACACCTTC
V: TRBV28
J: TRBJ1-2
size: .
D: .

CDR3: CAWSLAGGQRRQFF
DNA: TGTGCCTGGAGTTTAGCGGGGGGTCAACGGAGGCAGTTCTTC
V: TRBV30
J: TRBJ2-1
size: .
D: TRBD2

CDR3: CASSQGGGVDYNEQFF
DNA: TGCGCCAGCAGCCAAGGGGGCGGGGTGGACTACAATGAGCAGTTCTTC
V: TRBV4-1
J: TRBJ2-1
size: few
D: .

CDR3: CASSQGPGLGNQPQHF
DNA: TGCGCCAGCAGCCAAGGTCCAGGGCTAGGCAATCAGCCCCAGCATTTT
V: TRBV4-1
J: TRBJ1-5
size: .
D: .

CDR3: CASSQDLWRGDARQETQYF
DNA: TGTGCCAGCAGCCAAGATCTTTGGCGGGGGGACGCAAGACAAGAGACCCAGTACTTC
V: TRBV4-2
J: TRBJ2-5
size: few
D: TRBD2

CDR3: CAISRTEAYEQYF
DNA: TGTGCCATCAGTAGGACAGAAGCCTACGAGCAGTACTTC
V: TRBV10-3
J: TRBJ2-7
size: .
D: .

CDR3: CASSEGVYNSPLHF
DNA: TGCGCCAGCAGCGAGGGGGTCTATAATTCACCCCTCCACTTT
V: TRBV5-1
J: TRBJ1-6
size: .
D: .

CDR3: CAWRLAGARGYEQYF
DNA: TGTGCCTGGAGGCTAGCGGGGGCCCGAGGCTACGAGCAGTACTTC
V: TRBV30
J: TRBJ2-7
size: once
D: TRBD2

CDR3: CAWSSNLDQPQHF
DNA: TGTGCCTGGAGTAGTAATCTAGATCAGCCCCAGCATTTT
V: TRBV30
J: TRBJ1-5
size: .
D: .

CDR3: CSVEDNRENTGELFF
DNA: TGCAGCGTTGAGGACAACAGGGAGAACACCGGGGAGCTGTTTTTT
V: TRBV29-1
J: TRBJ2-2
size: .
D: .

CDR3: CASSVGGQGKETQYF
DNA: TGTGCCAGCAGTGTGGGGGGGCAGGGAAAAGAGACCCAGTACTTC
V: TRBV2
J: TRBJ2-5
size: .
D: .

CDR3: CATTSGPGTDTQYF
DNA: TGTGCCACCACTAGCGGGCCGGGCACAGATACGCAGTATTTT
V: TRBV19
J: TRBJ2-3
size: .
D: TRBD2

CDR3: CASSQVSGVALEQFF
DNA: TGCGCCAGCAGCCAAGTCTCCGGGGTAGCTCTAGAGCAGTTCTTC
V: TRBV4-3
J: TRBJ2-1
size: few
D: .

CDR3: CASSPGAVSSYEQYF
DNA: TGTGCCAGCTCACCAGGGGCAGTGTCGTCCTACGAGCAGTACTTC
V: TRBV18
J: TRBJ2-7
size: few
D: .

CDR3: CASSLRTAPNSPLHF
DNA: TGTGCCAGCAGCTTACGGACAGCTCCCAATTCACCCCTCCACTTT
V: TRBV11-2
J: TRBJ1-6
size: .
D: .

CDR3: CASSASGGSYEQYF
DNA: TGTGCCAGCAGCGCGTCAGGGGGCTCGTACGAGCAGTACTTC
V: TRBV9
J: TRBJ2-7
size: once
D: TRBD1

CDR3: CASKSGGPYGYTF
DNA: TGTGCCAGTAAATCGGGGGGACCGTACGGCTACACCTTC
V: TRBV7-2
J: TRBJ1-2
size: .
D: .

CDR3: CASSQDIPRGVSYEQYF
DNA: TGTGCCAGCAGCCAAGATATACCCCGGGGGGTTTCCTACGAGCAGTACTTC
V: TRBV4-2
J: TRBJ2-7
size: .
D: TRBD2

CDR3: CASSPGLAGAKNTGELFF
DNA: TGCGCCAGCAGCCCCGGACTAGCGGGGGCCAAGAACACCGGGGAGCTGTTTTTT
V: TRBV4-3
J: TRBJ2-2
size: .
D: TRBD2

CDR3: CATRTSGGDYEQYF
DNA: TGTGCCACACGGACTAGCGGGGGGGATTACGAGCAGTACTTC
V: TRBV28
J: TRBJ2-7
size: few
D: TRBD2

CDR3: CASKRGSSYEQYF
DNA: TGCGCCAGCAAGCGGGGCAGCTCCTACGAGCAGTACTTC
V: TRBV10-2
J: TRBJ2-7
size: few
D: TRBD2